This T cell receptor beta chain was captured by sequencing in a study of blood T cell repertoires in COVID-19. The germline CDR1 and CDR2 sequences are KGHDR and SFDVKD. V lost 4 bases and J lost 2; bases outside the gene matches: 6. The length of the CDR3 is 16 residues. TCRdb keeps only in-frame clones here, not all; method: immunoSEQ multiplex PCR. Among roughly 4,000 clones listed, around 80% were seen once. The V gene is TRBV24-1, the J gene TRBJ2-2; TRBD1 agrees at 7 bases. This receptor was obtained from a human donor with active or convalescent COVID-19. The donor label of this sample is uncertain. Sequenced material: peripheral blood. CDR3 DNA: TGTGCCACCAGTGACCCTCGGACAGGAAACACCGGGGAGCTGTTTTTT. This translates into CATSDPRTGNTGELFF.